Sequencing of this T cell receptor beta chain was carried out in a study of T cell repertoires in cytomegalovirus infection. Study information: Use of recently identified HLA-C-restricted and well-studied HLA-B-restricted CMV epitopes was part of the study. CMV infection and matching HLA type were both indicated by public TCR beta signatures.

Comment on this clonotype: Antigen: not known.

TCRdb reprocessed the reads with MiXCR, giving one entry per CDR3 protein. The sample lists 830,000 or so distinct CDR3 sequences, about 33% occurring once. Findings and caveats of the study: HLA-C-restricted CMV-specific TCR beta clonotypes were dominant in the ex vivo response.

Germline lookup yields CDR1 SGDLS and CDR2 YYNGEE. V shed 2 bases and J shed 5 bases, with 8 bases lying between them. The CDR3 contains 13 residues. The clonotype was recovered from a human donor in good health (CMV status not recorded). Some clones in this sample may be carry-over from other donors' samples. Sequenced material: cultured CD8+ T cells from PBMCs, taken from culture after CMV antigen stimulation. The gene calls are TRBV9 and TRBJ2-1; no reliable D call. The CDR3 here is CASSVGQDNEQFF. In DNA, the CDR3 is TGTGCCAGCAGCGTTGGGCAGGACAATGAGCAGTTCTTC.